Each of the 15 T cell receptor beta chains below was sequenced from the same sample in a study of blood T cell repertoires in COVID-19. TCRdb's table, derived via immunoSEQ multiplex PCR, lists solely in-frame clones and lacks some. The profile shows around 250,000 clones, around 86% of them singletons. The sequenced sample was peripheral blood. The receptors stem from a woman between 70 and 85 years old with active or convalescent COVID-19.

The chain joins TRBV10-2 to TRBJ1-3, with D perhaps TRBD1 (5 bases). The CDR3 has 13 residues. Germline V gene sequence: CDR1 WSHSY, CDR2 SAAADI. V shed 2 bases and J shed 4 bases, with 6 bases lying between them. Here the CDR3 reads CASSERGGNTIYF. CDR3 nucleotide sequence: TGCGCCAGCAGTGAGAGGGGAGGAAACACCATATATTTT.

J is TRBJ1-2 and V is TRBV7-6; a weak D match, TRBD1 (6 bases). The CDR3 runs to 12 residues. The germline V gene has CDR1 SGHVS and CDR2 FNYEAQ. Between the trimmed V and J ends, which lost 5 bases and 6 bases, there was a span of 10 bases. The CDR3 spells CASSRQVDGYTF. In nucleotides, the CDR3 is TGTGCCAGCAGCCGACAGGTCGATGGCTACACCTTC.

The CDR3 DNA reads as TGCGCCAGCAGCCAAGATCGAGCGGGGAACACTGAAGCTTTCTTT. This gives the protein CASSQDRAGNTEAFF. The chain uses TRBV4-3 and TRBJ1-1, with D unclear. Trimming pared 0 bases from V and 1 base from J, leaving 9 bases between. The germline V gene encodes CDR1 LGHNA and CDR2 YSLEER. The CDR3 runs to 15 residues.

The J gene is TRBJ1-2, the V gene TRBV4-3, with a weak D call TRBD1 (5 bases). This CDR3 contains 15 residues. Per germline, CDR1 LGHNA and CDR2 YSLEER. V was shortened by 0 bases and J by 1 base, with 9 bases between the two germline ends. CDR3 sequence: CASSQDRGSNYGYTF. DNA for the CDR3: TGCGCCAGCAGCCAAGATAGGGGTAGTAACTATGGCTACACCTTC.

The CDR3: CASSQGLNTEAFF. The CDR3 DNA reads TGTGCCAGTAGTCAGGGCCTGAACACTGAAGCTTTCTTT. The chain joins TRBV19 to TRBJ1-1; weak D call: TRBD1 (5 bases). CDR1 is LNHDA, CDR2 SQIVND, per germline (reference sequence). V lost 5 bases and J 0 bases, leaving 7 bases between the germline ends. The CDR3 extends over 13 amino acids.

The genes are TRBV6-2 or TRBV6-3 and TRBJ2-1; 11 bases fit TRBD1. The trim removed 6 bases at V and 6 bases at J, leaving 10 bases unmatched. CDR3 size: 16 residues. Germline lookup yields CDR1 MNHEY and CDR2 SVGEGT. CDR3 bases: TGTGCCAGCAGCTCCGAGGCCGGGACAGGGGGCAATGAGCAGTTCTTC. This encodes CASSSEAGTGGNEQFF.

The rearrangement joins TRBV7-2 to TRBJ2-1; the match to TRBD2 covers 8 bases. V trimming: 3 bases; J trimming: 3 bases; junction bases outside the gene matches: 4. Germline lookup yields CDR1 SGHTA and CDR2 FQGNSA. This CDR3 has 15 residues. Written as DNA, the CDR3 is TGTGCCAGCAGCTTCTCCGGGGGGGTCTACAATGAGCAGTTCTTC. This encodes CASSFSGGVYNEQFF.

This chain uses TRBV7-6 with TRBJ1-3, with 8 positions matching TRBD1. V lost 2 bases, J lost 7 bases, and 7 bases stayed unmatched. Germline CDR1 and CDR2: SGHVS and FNYEAQ. This CDR3 is 15 amino acids long. The CDR3 is CASSLWRRGQNTIYF. The CDR3 DNA reads as TGTGCCAGCAGCTTATGGCGCAGGGGGCAGAACACCATATATTTT.

The chain recombines TRBV28 with TRBJ1-2; the D gene is possibly TRBD1 (6 bases). The ends were cut back, 2 bases at V and 3 bases at J, with 13 bases in the middle. Germline CDR1 and CDR2: MDHEN and SYDVKM. The CDR3 consists of 15 residues. The CDR3 nucleotides are TGTGCCAGCAGTTTAGGGAGCCAGGGGCACTATGGCTACACCTTC. This codes for CASSLGSQGHYGYTF.

The chain carries TRBV6-5 and TRBJ1-6; D not resolved. The germline CDR1 and CDR2 sequences are MNHEY and SVGAGI. Trimming took off 8 bases at V and 8 bases at J, with 13 bases between the two ends. This CDR3 is built from 13 residues. The CDR3 region has the DNA TGTGCCAGCGGACTGCTAGCGGATTCACCCCTCCACTTT. Protein: CASGLLADSPLHF.

This chain connects TRBV5-1 to TRBJ1-1; 8 positions match TRBD1. V dropped 3 bases and J dropped 0; count of bases not matched to a gene: 10. CDR3 length equals 17 residues. Germline V CDR1 and CDR2: SGHRS, YFSETQ. The CDR3 spells CASSSQGAIGMNTEAFF. CDR3 nucleotides: TGCGCCAGCAGCTCGCAGGGGGCAATTGGGATGAACACTGAAGCTTTCTTT.

The chain joins TRBV25-1 to TRBJ1-1; 11 bases fit TRBD1. The CDR3 extends over 15 amino acids. V lost 10 bases to trimming and J lost 0 bases; unmatched junction nucleotides: 7. The germline V gene encodes CDR1 MGHDK and CDR2 SYGVNS. This CDR3 is CATSGTGGMNTEAFF. The CDR3, as DNA: TGTGCCACCAGCGGGACAGGGGGAATGAACACTGAAGCTTTCTTT. Based on the CDR3 plus reference TRBV25-1 and TRBJ1-1, the full variable domain is EADIYQTPRYLVIGTGKKITLECSQTMGHDKMYWYQQDPGMELHLIHYSYGVNSTEKGDLSSESTVSRIRTEHFPLTLESARPSHTSQYLCATSGTGGMNTEAFFGQGTRLTVV.

The rearrangement joins TRBV4-3 to TRBJ2-5, with TRBD2 matching 8 bases. The length of the CDR3 is 16 residues. After removal of 0 bases from V and 2 bases from J, the junction contained 5 bases not matched to a gene. Germline CDR1 reads LGHNA; CDR2 reads YSLEER. CDR3: CASSQDRGLAQETQYF. The CDR3 DNA reads TGCGCCAGCAGCCAAGATCGAGGACTAGCACAAGAGACCCAGTACTTC.

The chain combines TRBV10-3 with TRBJ1-2; D may be TRBD1 (5 bases). V was cut by 2 bases and J by 8 bases, with 9 bases left in between. Germline CDR1 ENHRY, CDR2 SYGVKD. This CDR3 spans 12 amino acids. CDR3 in amino acids: CAISEQGSGYTF. CDR3 sequence (DNA): TGTGCCATCAGTGAGCAGGGCTCAGGCTACACCTTC.

The count of this clone is one. The chain uses TRBV6-1 and TRBJ1-5, with D unclear. V lost 2 bases, J lost 0 bases, and 8 bases lay in between. The CDR3 extends over 15 amino acids. Germline CDR1 MNHNS, CDR2 SASEGT. CDR3 coding DNA: TGTGCCAGCAGTGAAAATCCGGGTAGCAATCAGCCCCAGCATTTT. Translating gives CASSENPGSNQPQHF.